The TCR beta chain under discussion was sequenced for a study of blood T cell repertoires in COVID-19. Source study methods: Scientists estimated how many nucleated cells there were by amplifying reference gene primers. Using immunoSEQ multiplex PCR, the repertoire was profiled, and TCRdb retains in-frame clones only, with some absent. That table supplies the V and J calls and clone size; D and trimming were determined from the DNA. The repertoire holds 13,000 to 15,000 clones, with roughly 84% as singletons. By share, this clone ranks as medium-sized. This CDR3 is built from 14 residues. Germline loops: CDR1 MNHEY, CDR2 SMNVEV (reference sequence). V was cut by 2 bases and J by 6 bases, with 10 bases left in between.

This TCR derives from a man aged 50 or older with active COVID-19. The chain recombines TRBV27 with TRBJ2-2; D is undetermined. The specimen was peripheral blood. CDR3 in amino acids: CASSLRRLAGELFF. The CDR3 DNA follows: TGTGCCAGCAGTTTAAGGCGGTTAGCCGGGGAGCTGTTTTTT.